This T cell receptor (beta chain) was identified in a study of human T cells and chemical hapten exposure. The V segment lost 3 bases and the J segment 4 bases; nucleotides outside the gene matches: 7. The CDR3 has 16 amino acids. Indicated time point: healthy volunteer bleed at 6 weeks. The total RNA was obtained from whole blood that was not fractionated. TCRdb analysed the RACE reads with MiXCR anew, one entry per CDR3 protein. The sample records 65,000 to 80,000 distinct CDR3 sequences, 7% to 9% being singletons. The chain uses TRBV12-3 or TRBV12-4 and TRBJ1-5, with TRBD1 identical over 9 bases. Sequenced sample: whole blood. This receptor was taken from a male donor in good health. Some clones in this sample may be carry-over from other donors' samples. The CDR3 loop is CASSFDRGIGNQPQHF. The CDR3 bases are TGTGCCAGCAGTTTCGACAGGGGGATAGGGAATCAGCCCCAGCATTTT.